The 5 T cell receptor beta chains below all came from one sample that was sequenced in a study of blood T cell repertoires in COVID-19. TCRdb keeps only in-frame clones here, not all; method: immunoSEQ multiplex PCR. This sample carries roughly 65,000 clones, about 89% of them seen once, and the ten largest clones take around 13%. Sequencing was done on a sample of peripheral blood. These receptors originate from an older woman with acute or convalescent COVID-19.

This chain connects TRBV30 to TRBJ1-5; 9 nucleotides match TRBD1. Germline assignment: CDR1 GTSNPN and CDR2 SVGIG (reference sequence). Unmatched junction bases numbered 12, after V lost 6 bases and J lost 3 bases. The CDR3 runs to 16 residues. The CDR3 DNA follows: TGTGCCTGTCAGGGGGGGACAGGGAGTGTCAATCAGCCCCAGCATTTT. This encodes CACQGGTGSVNQPQHF. The full variable domain, its missing parts supplied by reference TRBV30 and TRBJ1-5, is SQTIHQWPATLVQPVGSPLSLECTVEGTSNPNLYWYRQAAGRGLQLLFYSVGIGQISSEVPQNLSASRPQDRQFILSSKKLLLSDSGFYLCACQGGTGSVNQPQHFGDGTRLSIL.

V is TRBV4-1 and J is TRBJ2-7; TRBD1 matches 10 bases. After removal of 1 base from V and 6 bases from J, the junction contained 6 bases not matched to a gene. The germline V gene has CDR1 MGHRA and CDR2 YSYEKL. CDR3 length: 15 amino acids. The CDR3 protein is CASSQGGDRGGEQYF. The CDR3 DNA is TGCGCCAGCAGCCAAGGGGGGGACAGGGGAGGCGAGCAGTACTTC.

This clone was seen only once. J is TRBJ2-7 and V is TRBV5-1; tentatively, D is TRBD2 (6 bases). CDR1 SGHRS and CDR2 YFSETQ come from the germline V gene. V was clipped by 0 bases and J by 4 bases, with 23 bases between them. This CDR3 spans 18 amino acids. As DNA, the CDR3 is TGCGCCAGCAGCTTGGTTGCGTCGGGACTTCGAGAACCTTACGAGCAGTACTTC. As protein: CASSLVASGLREPYEQYF.

This chain connects TRBV27 to TRBJ1-4, with D unresolved. The CDR3 runs to 13 residues. V dropped 6 bases and J dropped 3 bases, with 8 bases sitting between them. Looked up from germline, CDR1 is MNHEY and CDR2 is SMNVEV (reference sequence). CDR3 sequence reads: CASSRGANEKLFF. The CDR3 DNA sequence: TGTGCCAGCAGCAGAGGTGCTAATGAAAAACTGTTTTTT.

This rearrangement joins TRBV7-2 to TRBJ2-2; 7 bases agree with TRBD1. V shed 8 bases and J 6 bases; nucleotides not matched to a gene: 6. The germline V gene encodes CDR1 SGHTA and CDR2 FQGNSA. The CDR3 sequence is 13 residues long. The CDR3 loop reads CASVRGWSGELFF. CDR3 coding DNA: TGTGCCAGCGTCAGGGGGTGGTCCGGGGAGCTGTTTTTT. Full variable domain (outside the CDR3, taken from reference TRBV7-2 and TRBJ2-2): GAGVSQSPSNKVTEKGKDVELRCDPISGHTALYWYRQSLGQGLEFLIYFQGNSAPDKSGLPSDRFSAERTGGSVSTLTIQRTQQEDSAVYLCASVRGWSGELFFGEGSRLTVL.